Given below is one T cell receptor beta chain in context. Libraries were prepared by immunoSEQ multiplex PCR; TCRdb keeps only in-frame clonotypes and omits some of them. The profile shows around 280,000 clones, approximately 80% of them singletons. Germline values: CDR1 MDHEN, CDR2 SYDVKM. Trimming took 3 bases from V and 1 from J, leaving 9 bases between them. This CDR3 has 14 amino acids. The sample belongs to a study of blood T cell repertoires in COVID-19. The sequence came from a woman aged 50 to 60 with active or convalescent COVID-19. The J gene is TRBJ1-2, the V gene TRBV28; tentative D call: TRBD1 (6 bases). The specimen was peripheral blood. The DNA of the CDR3 is TGTGCCAGCAGTTTCCGGGACAATAACTATGGCTACACCTTC. Translation gives CASSFRDNNYGYTF.